A single sample gave rise to the 21 T cell receptor beta chains below, sequenced in a study of blood T cell repertoires in COVID-19. Assay: immunoSEQ multiplex PCR; the TCRdb copy retains only in-frame clones and omits some. This table has fewer than 100,000 clones, approximately 85% appearing once. The sample taken for sequencing was peripheral blood. The receptors derive from a man aged 50 or older with COVID-19, enrolled during active disease.

This chain joins TRBV6-7 and TRBJ2-2, with D possibly matching TRBD2 (5 bases). TRBV6-7 is labeled an ORF, and its function is uncertain. With 10 bases removed from V and 0 bases from J, the gap between germline ends came to 18 bases. This CDR3 has 16 amino acids. The CDR3 coding sequence is TGTGCCACACGGGAATACCTAGCTCCGAACACCGGGGAGCTGTTTTTT. It yields the protein CATREYLAPNTGELFF.

V is TRBV19 and J is TRBJ1-2; TRBD1 matches at 7 bases. The CDR3 loop spans 13 amino acids. With 6 bases clipped from V and 8 bases from J, the junction kept 9 bases outside the gene matches. In germline, CDR1 is LNHDA, CDR2 SQIVND (reference sequence). CDR3 DNA sequence: TGTGCCAGTAGCCTCGACAGGGCATGGGGCTACACCTTC. Its translation is CASSLDRAWGYTF.

This chain connects TRBV2 to TRBJ2-1; 8 bases line up with TRBD2. Germline-derived CDR1 and CDR2 are SNHLY and FYNNEI. This CDR3 contains 17 residues. The ends lost 7 bases at V and 7 bases at J; junction bases unmatched: 18. For the CDR3, the DNA is TGTGCCAGCACTCGAGAGGCCTCAGCGGGAGTAGGGAATGAGCAGTTCTTC. It yields the protein CASTREASAGVGNEQFF.

The chain combines TRBV5-1 with TRBJ2-1; TRBD1 matches 7 bases. The CDR3 spans 14 residues. Germline CDR1 and CDR2: SGHRS and YFSETQ. V shed 8 bases and J 6 bases; nucleotides not matched to a gene: 11. The CDR3 here is CASKRQGWVNEQFF. CDR3 bases: TGCGCCAGTAAGAGACAGGGTTGGGTCAATGAGCAGTTCTTC.

The chain couples TRBV5-1 to TRBJ2-1; 9 bases line up with TRBD2. The CDR3 extends over 21 amino acids. V shed 2 bases and J 3 bases; nucleotides not matched to a gene: 21. The germline V gene encodes CDR1 SGHRS and CDR2 YFSETQ. Here the CDR3 DNA reads TGCGCCAGCAGCTTAGGGACGATCGGGGCACGTCGACTAGCGGTCTACAATGAGCAGTTCTTC. It codes for CASSLGTIGARRLAVYNEQFF.

The chain carries TRBV4-3 and TRBJ1-1, with D maybe TRBD1 (6 bases). V was trimmed by 4 bases and J by 5 bases, leaving 17 bases between them. The CDR3 spans 15 residues. Germline-derived CDR1 and CDR2 are LGHNA and YSLEER. The CDR3 reads CASSLTIGGGTEAFF. CDR3 DNA: TGCGCCAGCAGCCTGACAATAGGGGGGGGGACTGAAGCTTTCTTT.

The V gene is TRBV28, the J gene TRBJ2-1, with D perhaps matching TRBD2 (6 bases). The CDR3 is made up of 15 amino acids. Germline V gene data show CDR1 as MDHEN and CDR2 as SYDVKM. V dropped 3 bases and J dropped 3 bases, with 12 bases sitting between them. CDR3: CASSFSGVGYNEQFF. For the CDR3, the DNA is TGTGCCAGCAGTTTTTCGGGAGTCGGCTACAATGAGCAGTTCTTC.

The chain links TRBV3-1 (or the pseudogene TRBV3-2) to TRBJ2-3, with 9 bases that match TRBD2. CDR1 is LGHDT, CDR2 YNNKEL, per germline (reference sequence). The CDR3 length is 14 residues. The V segment lost 9 bases and the J segment 0 bases; nucleotides outside the gene matches: 4. Here the CDR3 DNA reads TGTGCCAGTAGGACTAGCGTAAGCACAGATACGCAGTATTTT. Its protein is CASRTSVSTDTQYF.

This clone was seen a few times. V is TRBV28 and J is TRBJ2-7; TRBD2 might be the D (5 bases). Germline V gives CDR1 MDHEN, CDR2 SYDVKM. The CDR3 is made up of 15 amino acids. The ends were cut back, 3 bases at V and 1 base at J, with 13 bases in the middle. CDR3 loop: CASSFGELLSYEQYF. As DNA, the CDR3 is TGTGCCAGCAGTTTCGGGGAGCTGCTGTCCTACGAGCAGTACTTC.

The genes are TRBV24-1 and TRBJ1-1; TRBD1 matches 8 bases. This CDR3 comprises 13 residues. Germline loops: CDR1 KGHDR, CDR2 SFDVKD. Trimming at V came to 10 bases and at J to 1 base, leaving 4 bases not matched to a gene. The CDR3 DNA sequence: TGTGCCACTTCCGGGACAGGGAACACTGAAGCTTTCTTT. Translating it yields CATSGTGNTEAFF.

The chain combines TRBV6-5 with TRBJ2-7; 10 positions match TRBD1. The V and J ends lost 6 bases and 5 bases, in that order; junction bases with no gene match: 4. The germline gives CDR1 MNHEY, CDR2 SVGAGI. CDR3 size: 13 residues. The CDR3 bases are TGTGCCAGCAGCATTGGGACAGGGGACGAGCAGTACTTC. This sequence encodes CASSIGTGDEQYF.

This clone was recorded once. The chain's CDR3 is CASRIGGADTEAFF. DNA of the CDR3: TGTGCCAGCAGGATAGGGGGCGCAGACACTGAAGCTTTCTTT. V is TRBV7-2 and J is TRBJ1-1; 7 nucleotides align to TRBD1. The J segment lost 3 bases and the V segment lost 6 bases, leaving 7 bases of the junction unmatched. Germline V gene data show CDR1 as SGHTA and CDR2 as FQGNSA. The CDR3 sequence is 14 residues long.

The chain employs TRBV19 and TRBJ1-2; the D gene is possibly TRBD1 (6 bases). CDR3 length: 14 amino acids. The germline gives CDR1 LNHDA, CDR2 SQIVND (reference sequence). V lost 5 bases and J lost 4, with 14 bases in between. The CDR3 sequence: CASSHRGQFYGYTF. CDR3 nucleotide sequence: TGTGCCAGTAGTCACAGAGGACAGTTCTATGGCTACACCTTC.

The chain couples TRBV6-5 to TRBJ2-7; 8 bases line up with TRBD2. V shed 4 bases and J 3 bases; nucleotides not matched to a gene: 8. The length of the CDR3 is 15 residues. Germline V lookup: CDR1 MNHEY, CDR2 SVGAGI. CDR3 nucleotides: TGTGCCAGCAGTTCCAAAGCGAGCGGGAGCTACGAGCAGTACTTC. This gives the protein CASSSKASGSYEQYF.

This sequence joins TRBV6-1 and TRBJ2-1; D unresolved. CDR3 size: 16 residues. The germline V gene encodes CDR1 MNHNS and CDR2 SASEGT. Trimming shortened V by 1 base and J by 0 bases, and 10 bases separated the two germline ends. DNA for the CDR3: TGTGCCAGCAGTGAAGAGGCAGCGAGCTCCTACAATGAGCAGTTCTTC. As protein: CASSEEAASSYNEQFF.

This clone turned up a few times. The chain couples TRBV3-1 (or the pseudogene TRBV3-2) to TRBJ2-7, with D perhaps matching TRBD2 (7 bases). The length of the CDR3 is 13 residues. Per germline, CDR1 LGHDT and CDR2 YNNKEL (reference sequence). Trimming removed 10 bases at V and 0 bases at J, with 13 bases between. The CDR3 sequence is CATGGPTSYEQYF. The CDR3 DNA follows: TGTGCCACCGGGGGGCCCACCTCCTACGAGCAGTACTTC.

The V gene is TRBV3-1 (or the pseudogene TRBV3-2), the J gene TRBJ2-7; a possible D gene is TRBD2 (6 bases). The CDR3 sequence is 15 residues long. CDR1 is LGHDT, CDR2 YNNKEL, per germline (reference sequence). The germline V and J ends were trimmed by 2 bases and 0 bases, with 11 bases remaining between them. The CDR3 spells CASSQPGLYSYEQYF. The CDR3 DNA sequence: TGTGCCAGCAGCCAACCGGGACTGTACTCCTACGAGCAGTACTTC.

The table lists this clone with a few counts. As DNA, the CDR3 is TGTGCCAGCAGCTTACTTCTAGCGGGGGCGAACACCGGGGAGCTGTTTTTT. This encodes CASSLLLAGANTGELFF. This chain connects TRBV7-9 to TRBJ2-2, with 10 bases fitting TRBD2. The CDR3 totals 17 residues. V lost 2 bases to trimming and J lost 0 bases; unmatched junction nucleotides: 3. The germline V gene encodes CDR1 SEHNR and CDR2 FQNEAQ (reference sequence).

This chain connects TRBV5-1 to TRBJ2-5; a weak D match, TRBD1 (5 bases). From germline, CDR1 is SGHRS and CDR2 YFSETQ. Trimming left V 0 bases short and J 3 bases short, with 9 bases between. CDR3 length: 14 amino acids. The CDR3 spells CASSLVGAEETQYF. The CDR3 bases are TGCGCCAGCAGCTTGGTAGGGGCGGAAGAGACCCAGTACTTC. The entire variable domain, with the rest obtained from reference TRBV5-1 and TRBJ2-5, is as follows: KAGVTQTPRYLIKTRGQQVTLSCSPISGHRSVSWYQQTPGQGLQFLFEYFSETQRNKGNFPGRFSGRQFSNSRSEMNVSTLELGDSALYLCASSLVGAEETQYFGPGTRLLVL.

V usage is TRBV28 and J usage is TRBJ1-3; no clear D gene. CDR1 and CDR2 from the germline V gene are MDHEN and SYDVKM. The CDR3 has 14 amino acids. The ends were cut back, 6 bases at V and 0 bases at J, with 9 bases in the middle. The CDR3 region has the DNA TGTGCCAGCAGGGGCGCGGGCTCTGGAAACACCATATATTTT. It yields the protein CASRGAGSGNTIYF.

This chain uses TRBV28 with TRBJ1-5; 9 bases are shared with TRBD1. J was trimmed by 6 bases and V by 3 bases; bases with no gene match: 6. Germline V gives CDR1 MDHEN, CDR2 SYDVKM. CDR3 length: 15 amino acids. CDR3 loop: CASSFPGTGPQPQHF. CDR3 coding DNA: TGTGCCAGCAGTTTCCCCGGGACAGGGCCTCAGCCCCAGCATTTT.